This TCR beta chain comes out of a study of T cells after yellow fever vaccination. Across the study: Fractions containing few cells were prepared with SMART-Seq v4 Ultra Low Input.

Each CDR3 protein gets one entry after TCRdb re-called the 5' RACE reads with MiXCR. The table has 95,000 to 150,000 distinct CDR3 sequences, approximately 9% seen once; the top ten hold around 40%. Study observations and caveats: Among primary-vaccination clones, most reappeared after the booster, at almost 98% for CD4 and more than 75% for CD8. Just a small share of clonotypes turned up in the CD4 compartment as well as the CD8 compartment. Weaker overall was a secondary response that nonetheless peaked faster, on day 5 versus 15.

The ends were cut back, 6 bases at V and 5 bases at J, with 19 bases in the middle. This CDR3 spans 16 amino acids. A remark on this clonotype: Its target is not known.

The TCR was taken from a man between 18 and 35 years old who received the YFV17D yellow fever vaccine. The source material was CD8+ T cells sorted from PBMCs, sampled on the day of the yellow fever booster vaccination. The genes are TRBV12-3 or TRBV12-4 and TRBJ2-2; D not resolved. The CDR3 nucleotides are TGTGCCAGCAGCTCTCCGCTCCGCGCCGGGACCGGGGAGCTGTTTTTT. As protein: CASSSPLRAGTGELFF.